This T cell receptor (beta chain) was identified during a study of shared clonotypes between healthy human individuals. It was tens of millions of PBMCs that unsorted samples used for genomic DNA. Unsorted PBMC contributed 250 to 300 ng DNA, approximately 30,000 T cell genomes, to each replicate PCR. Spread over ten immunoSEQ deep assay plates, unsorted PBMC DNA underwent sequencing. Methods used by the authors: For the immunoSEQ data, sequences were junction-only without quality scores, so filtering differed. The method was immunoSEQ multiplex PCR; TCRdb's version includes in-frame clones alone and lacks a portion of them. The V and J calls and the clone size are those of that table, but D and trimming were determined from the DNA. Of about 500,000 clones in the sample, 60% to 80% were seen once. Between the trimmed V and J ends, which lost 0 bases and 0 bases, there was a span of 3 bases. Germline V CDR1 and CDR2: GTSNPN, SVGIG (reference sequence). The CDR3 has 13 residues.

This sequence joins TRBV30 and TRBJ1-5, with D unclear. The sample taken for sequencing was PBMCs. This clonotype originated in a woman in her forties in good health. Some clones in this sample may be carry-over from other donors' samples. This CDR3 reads CAWSVVSNQPQHF. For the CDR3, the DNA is TGTGCCTGGAGTGTGGTTAGCAATCAGCCCCAGCATTTT.